This T cell receptor (beta chain) appears in the sequencing data of a study of T cells expressing NK-cell markers. Background on the study: Sorted T-cell subsets CD3+CD56+NKG2C+, CD3+CD56+NKG2C- and CD3+CD56-NKG2C+ were TCR beta-sequenced. One of eight sequenced donors was HCMV-seronegative; the other seven were seropositive. General study points: Nothing established the HCMV specificity of expanded NKG2C+ T cell clones.

What made the TCR beta cDNA was 5'RACE template switching with UMIs. Reanalyzing the 5' RACE reads, TCRdb keeps one entry per CDR3 protein, without DNA. The repertoire table contains approximately 550,000 distinct CDR3 sequences. As concerns this clonotype: As yet, its antigen is unknown.

Germline CDR1 reads MNHEY; CDR2 reads SVGEGT. The length of the CDR3 is 16 residues. This chain joins TRBV6-2 or TRBV6-3 and TRBJ2-5; TCRdb lists TRBD1, though no DNA is available to test this call. Input material: blood T cells: a sorted CD56 or NKG2C T cell subset, CD4+ or CD8+ T cells, or bulk PBMC T cells (not recorded which). This receptor was taken from a man younger than 35 in good health. The CDR3 here is CASSWGTRDSQETQYF.